This section outlines one T cell receptor (beta chain) sequence together with its context. What antigen it recognizes has not been identified. No quality values exist for individual bases; no much larger clone is one base distant. According to the germline V gene (reference sequence), CDR1 reads PRHDT and CDR2 reads FYEKMQ. Trimming accounts for 3 bases at V and 3 bases at J, while the number of junction bases matched to no gene is 4. From the cysteine up to the phenylalanine, the CDR3 has a length of 14 residues. Only the CDR3 region is kept as DNA, spanning 42 bases read in frame from base 1. The data are from a study of cytomegalovirus exposure and HLA in healthy donors (dated by TCRdb to 2017 to 2019). Background on the whole study: According to an earlier analysis of 587 of the donors, roughly 180 million T cells yielded roughly 110 million unique TCR beta sequences and less than 300 Gb of sequence data. The study aimed to test whether signatures of past pathogen exposure could be identified by cataloging public T cell receptors. Rather than using new phenotypic data, the later analysis identified candidate immune exposures from TCR beta sequences and from how often those sequences occurred across donors. An earlier analysis of a few hundred of the donors applied high-throughput TCR beta sequencing to assess whether each TCR beta V gene segment acted as functional or pseudogenic. To study patterns of TCR occurrence, a later analysis re-analyzed previously published TCR beta repertoires from 650 to 750 donors and added high-resolution HLA genotyping. Class I and class II HLA loci were covered by the typing at four-digit resolution. The number of donors typed differed by locus, with about 629-630 for A, B, C, DRB1 and DQB1, roughly 520 for DQA1, 600 to 610 for DPA1, and some 440 for DPB1. Donor age, sex, ethnicity and CMV serostatus were collected together with the repertoire data. Four to six DR-DQ haplotypes were handled as single units for association and clustering because linkage in the cohort was strong. In a later genetic analysis, genome-wide SNP genotypes for about three fifths of the roughly 670 donors were used, and that subset was treated as a discovery cohort. The T cell repertoires of 670 or so subjects were profiled by immunosequencing and related to cytomegalovirus serostatus. On average, around 200,000 unique TCR beta nucleotide sequences were sequenced per donor among some 430 genotyped donors of the cohort, with roughly a sixth of those sequences being non-productive. A separate validation cohort of roughly 110 different subjects was used in addition to the approximately 700-subject first cohort. The genetic ancestry cluster associated with self-reported Caucasian donors included 80% to 90% of the roughly 400 genotyped donors. Around 320 gigabases of sequencing data and around 87 million unique TCR sequences were included in an early release covering several hundred HLA-typed donors. High-throughput TCR immunosequencing, statistical association of individual TCRs with disease status, and machine learning were combined to predict cytomegalovirus infection status. All discovery cohort repertoires had been generated on a single sequencing platform. Study-wide findings and limitations: Cytomegalovirus status was reported to be diagnosed by the classifier with high specificity and sensitivity in both the original and validation cohorts. Because some donors lacked HLA typing at each locus, the association tests relied only on the typed subset. A group of highly shared sequence variants was considered likely to be a technical artifact of the sequencing pipeline. Immune exposure information for the cohort was limited to CMV serostatus. Because counts were too low, approximately 15 rarely observed V segments, including chromosome 9 orphons, were excluded from the earlier analysis of roughly 580 of the donors. A later analysis found that most CMV-associated TCR beta chains appeared HLA-restricted, with HLA associations seemingly driven largely by CMV exposure. In a later analysis, HLA-associated TCR beta chains showed more clonal expansion and lower generation probabilities than non-associated chains that were equally common. A few of the identified cytomegalovirus-associated TCR beta chains were confirmed in vitro to be specific for cytomegalovirus antigens. Some IMGT-functional V segments, including TRBV6-2 and TRBV6-3, could not be told apart with the 87-base-pair reads, so those segments were excluded. Most TCR sequences were observed very rarely across donors, whereas some public TCRs were present in many individuals. This cohort had only TCR beta chains sequenced, and the lack of alpha or paired-chain data limited which features could be detected. An earlier analysis of approximately 590 of the donors showed that most TCR beta V segments appeared in productive rearrangements either about 87% or about 30% of the time, which broadly matched IMGT annotations. A further reported finding was that TCR beta sequences accurately predicted the HLA-A and HLA-B alleles for most subjects in the first cohort. Roughly uniform sequencing depth across donors was assumed in presence/absence analyses, although this assumption may not hold. A later analysis found that TCR association rates varied across HLA loci, with DRB1 alleles showing the most associated TCRs and HLA-C alleles the fewest. Several of the top co-occurrence clusters appeared to be linked to parvovirus B19, influenza, CMV and Epstein-Barr virus, according to a later analysis. A later genetic analysis reported fewer N-insertions in productive TCRs among donors in an Asian-associated ancestry cluster than the roughly 690-donor mean. The study gave a list of under 200 TCR beta chains associated with cytomegalovirus. Linkage disequilibrium might explain the correlated functional status among segregating V segments, but an unknown experimental factor could not be excluded. It was suggested by the authors that the approach could potentially be generalized to other disease states and immunological phenotypes. At a false discovery rate of 0.05, a later analysis linked 15,000 to 20,000 TCR beta sequences to specific HLA alleles. When HLA alleles, especially DR and DQ, strongly co-occurred, attributing TCR associations to individual alleles was difficult. An association between a missense DCLRE1C variant and V-gene and J-gene trimming of TCR beta chains was found in a later genetic analysis and replicated in an independent cohort.

The receptor library was made with the immunoSEQ multiplex PCR assay. A mixture of 60 forward primers for TCR Vbeta segments and 13 reverse primers for TCR Jbeta segments was used in the multiplex PCR. The CDR3 region of rearranged TCR beta genes was amplified from genomic DNA with a multiplex PCR assay. Amplified TCR beta libraries were sequenced as 87-base-pair reads on the Illumina HiSeq System. Per the authors' processing: A later analysis tallied approximately 87 million unique TCR beta chains across the 660 or so repertoires, and approximately 9.9 million of those chains were shared by two or more donors. Raw reads were error-corrected and collapsed into unique sequences with a nearest-neighbor algorithm that merged closely related sequences to remove PCR and sequencing errors. To assign V, D and J gene segments, CDR3 sequences were aligned to IMGT reference sequences. For a sequence to be retained, at least a six-nucleotide match to both a V gene segment and a J gene segment was required. Rearrangements were classified as productive when the CDR3 lacked stop codons and remained in frame with V and J, and all other rearrangements were classified as non-productive. Following IMGT convention, CDR3 was defined as the stretch from the second conserved V-encoded cysteine to the conserved J-encoded phenylalanine. The earlier analysis of about 570 of the donors excluded any sequence lacking an unambiguous match to a single V gene segment. In an earlier analysis of around 600 of the donors, V segments were called functional above 56.7% productive rearrangements and were called segregating when the between-donor standard deviation exceeded 5%. A statistical classification framework was built to diagnose cytomegalovirus status from the catalog of TCR beta chain sequences. A later analysis assigned V and J genes by comparing TCR nucleotide sequences with IMGT/GENE-DB human TR gene sequences. The TCRdist pipeline was used in a later analysis to assign CDR3 sequences and most-parsimonious VDJ recombination scenarios. In a later analysis, each TCR beta chain was defined by its CDR3 amino acid sequence together with its V-gene family, and reads without a unique V-gene family were excluded. To address suspected cross-contamination and a sequencing artifact, a later analysis removed approximately 600 highly shared, low-generation-probability nucleotide sequences. In a later analysis, a clonal expansion index for each public chain was calculated from normalized within-repertoire ranks of inferred template counts. Generation probabilities in a later analysis came from a VDJ recombination model fitted to out-of-frame rearrangements, and those results were checked against IGoR. In a later analysis, TCR-TCR, TCR-HLA and TCR-CMV co-occurrence was scored with hypergeometric tests, and a repertoire-size bias correction was applied to TCR pairs. A later analysis estimated false discovery rates by permuting HLA or CMV assignments 20 times. In a later analysis, co-occurring TCRs were grouped using DBSCAN, and TCRdist sequence similarity was added for clustering within HLA-allele-positive subsets. Co-occurrence clustering excluded repertoires with fewer than 30,000 or more than 120,000 public chains, plus five with anomalous nucleotide sharing. The clones in this table, taken by TCRdb from immuneACCESS, are in-frame only. Not every clone is retained; where verified, under half of the shortfall comes from an unresolved V gene, and the cause of the rest is unknown. The D gene and trimming were derived from the DNA, and the V and J assignments and clone size from that table. The sample records approximately 150,000 clones, roughly 80% of which are singletons. The ten largest clones add up to 1% to 1.5% of the sample.

The cohort comprised 550 to 700 healthy bone marrow donors. At the time of sampling, every cohort member was nominally healthy, though immune exposures that went unrecorded were likely present. The donor was CMV seropositive and was included in the group of around 300 seropositive cohort members. Each donor provided a peripheral blood sample, and peripheral blood mononuclear cells were used for TCR beta sequencing. The Qiagen DNeasy Blood Extraction Kit was used to extract genomic DNA from the blood cell samples. This clonotype was obtained from a man aged 50 to 59 in good health and CMV-seropositive. The sequenced sample consisted of PBMCs. The chain links TRBV13 with TRBJ2-5; a stretch of 7 junction bases matches TRBD2. The bases read TGTGCCAGCAGCTTGAGAGGGACTAAAGAGACCCAGTACTTC. Protein translation: CASSLRGTKETQYF.